The subject of this entry is one T cell receptor beta chain. Its antigen is still unknown. One base away there is no much larger clone; base qualities are not given. For TCRbeta CDR3 sequencing, genomic DNA was extracted from sorted cells using the QIAGEN DNeasy Blood and Tissue Kit. High-throughput TCRbeta CDR3 sequencing was carried out commercially through immunoSEQ, with PCR amplification with bias correction and internal controls included. The original pipeline was this. Unique productive TCRbeta sequences were defined by CDR3 nucleotide sequence when primers matched and otherwise by CDR3 amino acid sequence together with Vbeta and Jbeta genes. As a correction for sorting error, sequences shared between sorted populations at a frequency ratio of 2:1 or less were discarded, and the remaining shared sequences were assigned to the higher population. Sequences were defined as donor-reactive when expanded at least 5-fold in CFSE-low cells versus unstimulated cells and present at a frequency of at least 0.01% in CFSE-low cells. Jensen-Shannon divergence, calculated on the top 100 TCRbeta sequences ranked by frequency, was used to quantify repertoire divergence. For samples with multiple sequencing runs, sorting error was corrected in each run separately before the runs were combined. TCRdb provides this immuneACCESS table in a form limited to in-frame rearrangements. Some clones are lacking; in checked studies, under half of them reflect an unresolved V gene, and why the rest are absent is not known. V and J calls and clone size are as listed in that table; D and trimming were resolved from the DNA. The sample table records 80,000 to 90,000 clones; roughly 92% of these occur just once. Of the sample, roughly 4.3% falls within the top ten clones.

This entry is derived from a study of Tregs in tolerant kidney transplant recipients (dated 2019 in TCRdb). Regarding the research as a whole: Before combined kidney and bone marrow transplantation, this study identified donor-specific regulatory T cells using TCRbeta sequencing and then followed those same cells after transplant. TCRbeta repertoire sequencing was used in a few healthy controls to compare several methods for expanding Tregs specific for an allogeneic donor.

The research as a whole found: Expanding Tregs with activated donor B cells appeared to identify the most biologically relevant and donor-specific TCRbeta repertoire. Biological reproducibility was not examined directly, but technical replication error appeared to be minimal. The study was constrained by small patient numbers, and validation of the findings is required in larger populations and under other immunosuppression protocols.

Thawed PBMCs were FACS-sorted into unstimulated Tregs (CD4+CD25+CD127-), CD4+ non-Tregs (CD4+CD25-), CD4 cells and CD8 cells. Blood from healthy controls was obtained either as purchased buffy coats or from healthy volunteers. Healthy control blood was processed to PBMCs with a Ficoll density gradient and then cryopreserved, whereas patient PBMCs were collected both before and after transplant. From the cysteine through the phenylalanine, the CDR3 covers 15 amino acids. Of all the DNA, just the CDR3 is kept, 45 bases in frame from base 1. V loses 0 bases, J loses 2 bases, and the germline ends lie 8 bases apart. For CDR1 and CDR2, the germline V gene lists SGHDT and YYEEEE.

This clonotype originated in a human donor in good health. The chain is assembled from TRBV5-6 and TRBJ2-2; the best D guess is TRBD2, with 5 bases matching. Sequencing input: CD8+ T cells from blood. The nucleotides read TGTGCCAGCAGCTTGGTGCTAGCAAACACCGGGGAGCTGTTTTTT. Its amino acids are CASSLVLANTGELFF.